This T cell receptor beta chain originates from a study of shared clonotypes between healthy human individuals. The germline V gene encodes CDR1 LGHNA and CDR2 YSLEER. V trimming: 0 bases; J trimming: 10 bases; junction bases outside the gene matches: 16. CDR3 length: 18 amino acids. Clones were read by immunoSEQ multiplex PCR, and TCRdb kept only the in-frame ones, dropping some. The sample shows around 2,000,000 clones, over 85% of them seen only once. The genes are TRBV4-3 and TRBJ2-4; 9 bases match TRBD2. Sequencing was done on a sample of naive CD4+ T cells sorted from blood. The subset is: CD45RA+ positively selected. The sequence was collected from a man aged 18 to 29 in good health. CDR3 nucleotide sequence: TGCGCCAGCAGCCAAGATCTTGGCGGGCTAGCGGGACCCTGGATTCAGTACTTC. It codes for CASSQDLGGLAGPWIQYF.